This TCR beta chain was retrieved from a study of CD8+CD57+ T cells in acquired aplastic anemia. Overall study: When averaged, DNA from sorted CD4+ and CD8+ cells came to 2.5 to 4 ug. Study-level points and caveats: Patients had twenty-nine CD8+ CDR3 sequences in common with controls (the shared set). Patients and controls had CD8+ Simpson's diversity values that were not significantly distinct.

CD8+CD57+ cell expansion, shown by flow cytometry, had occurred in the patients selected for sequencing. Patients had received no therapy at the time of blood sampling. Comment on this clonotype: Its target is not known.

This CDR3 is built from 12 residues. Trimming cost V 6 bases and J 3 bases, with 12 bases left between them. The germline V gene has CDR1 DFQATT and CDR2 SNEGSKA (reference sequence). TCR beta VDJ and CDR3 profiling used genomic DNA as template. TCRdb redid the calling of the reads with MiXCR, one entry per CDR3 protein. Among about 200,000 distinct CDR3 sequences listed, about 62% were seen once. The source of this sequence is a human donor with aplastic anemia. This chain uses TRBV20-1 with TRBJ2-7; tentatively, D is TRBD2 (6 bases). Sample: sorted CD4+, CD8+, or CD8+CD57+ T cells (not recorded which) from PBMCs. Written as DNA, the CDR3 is TGCAGTGCCGCTCTAGCGAACTACGAGCAGTACTTC. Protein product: CSAALANYEQYF.